The 20 T cell receptor beta chains reported below all come from one sample, sequenced in a study of response to subunit inactivated influenza vaccine. TCRdb redid the calling of the RT-PCR reads with MiXCR, one entry per CDR3 protein. The table includes under 550,000 distinct CDR3 sequences, approximately 6.9% detected once. The source was PBMCs from blood, collected around 25 months after vaccination. The receptors come from a man aged 50-75 years who received an inactivated influenza vaccine.

This clonotype has more than one count but fewer than ten. The CDR3 spells CASSSMGTKGDNEQFF. As DNA, the CDR3 is TGTGCCAGCAGCTCGATGGGGACTAAGGGGGACAATGAGCAGTTCTTC. This chain connects TRBV6-2 or TRBV6-3 to TRBJ2-1; a possible D gene is TRBD2 (7 bases). Germline values: CDR1 MNHEY, CDR2 SVGEGT. V was shortened by 6 bases and J by 5 bases, with 20 bases between the two germline ends. The CDR3 consists of 16 residues.

The sample holds many counts of this clonotype. The chain has TRBV6-5 and TRBJ2-5, with 9 bases lining up with TRBD2. The germline V gene has CDR1 MNHEY and CDR2 SVGAGI. V lost 2 bases to trimming and J lost 4 bases; unmatched junction nucleotides: 2. This CDR3 is 14 amino acids long. Written as DNA, the CDR3 is TGTGCCAGCAGTTACCCAGCGGGAGGAGAGACCCAGTACTTC. It encodes CASSYPAGGETQYF.

The sample holds a few counts of this clonotype. The rearrangement joins TRBV29-1 to TRBJ2-5; D remains unclear. The CDR3 is 15 amino acids. V was cut by 5 bases and J by 5 bases, with 21 bases left in between. The germline gives CDR1 SQVTM, CDR2 ANQGSEA. The CDR3 loop reads CSVRDVGRVKETQYF. As DNA, the CDR3 is TGCAGCGTTAGGGATGTAGGAAGGGTCAAGGAGACCCAGTACTTC. The variable domain in full, completed from reference TRBV29-1 and TRBJ2-5, reads SAVISQKPSRDICQRGTSLTIQCQVDSQVTMMFWYRQQPGQSLTLIATANQGSEATYESGFVIDKFPISRPNLTFSTLTVSNMSPEDSSIYLCSVRDVGRVKETQYFGPGTRLLVL.

The chain carries TRBV10-2 and TRBJ2-1, with D possibly being TRBD2 (5 bases). The germline CDR1 and CDR2 sequences are WSHSY and SAAADI. Trimming removed 6 bases from V and 6 bases from J, with 15 bases in between. CDR3 length: 14 residues. As DNA, the CDR3 is TGCGCCAGCAGACTACTAGTCTCCGGCAATGAGCAGTTCTTC. Translation: CASRLLVSGNEQFF.

The chain combines TRBV28 with TRBJ1-5; possibly TRBD1 for D (6 bases). The germline V and J ends were trimmed by 8 bases and 6 bases, with 17 bases remaining between them. The CDR3 loop spans 14 amino acids. Germline V gene data show CDR1 as MDHEN and CDR2 as SYDVKM. The CDR3 bases are TGTGCCAGCGGTGTGACAGGTTTTAGTCAGCCCCAGCATTTT. The encoded protein is CASGVTGFSQPQHF.

This clonotype was observed many times. V gene TRBV7-9 combines with J gene TRBJ2-1; 7 positions agree with TRBD1. V lost 1 base, J lost 6 bases, and 12 bases stayed unmatched. The germline gives CDR1 SEHNR, CDR2 FQNEAQ (reference sequence). This CDR3 region has 17 residues. The CDR3 sequence: CASSLGEVRQGRNEQFF. The CDR3 nucleotides read TGTGCCAGCAGCTTAGGCGAGGTGAGACAGGGTCGCAATGAGCAGTTCTTC.

This clonotype was detected ten times or more. This chain joins TRBV6-2 or TRBV6-3 and TRBJ2-7, with D possibly TRBD2 on 6 matching bases. Trimming left V 4 bases short and J 0 bases short, with 22 bases between. Germline loops: CDR1 MNHEY, CDR2 SVGEGT. The length of the CDR3 is 18 residues. The DNA of the CDR3 is TGTGCCAGCAGTTGGAATTTATACGGACTATCCATCTCCTACGAGCAGTACTTC. This sequence encodes CASSWNLYGLSISYEQYF.

The J gene is TRBJ2-7, the V gene TRBV20-1, with 7 bases fitting TRBD1. Unmatched junction bases numbered 7, after V lost 0 bases and J lost 2 bases. CDR3 size: 15 residues. In germline, CDR1 is DFQATT, CDR2 SNEGSKA (reference sequence). DNA of the CDR3: TGCAGTGCTAGAGACGGGACAGACCTAACCTACGAGCAGTACTTC. Its protein product is CSARDGTDLTYEQYF.

The sample holds many counts of this clonotype. V and J are TRBV6-1 and TRBJ2-5; D possibly matches TRBD1 or TRBD2 (6 bases each). CDR1 is MNHNS and CDR2 is SASEGT in the germline V gene. The V end was cut by 2 bases, the J end by 5 bases, with 15 bases between. This CDR3 is 15 amino acids long. CDR3 sequence reads: CASSEHRGRSETQYF. The CDR3 DNA follows: TGTGCCAGCAGTGAACACCGGGGGCGAAGTGAGACCCAGTACTTC.

This clonotype was recorded many times. V gene TRBV6-6 combines with J gene TRBJ1-1; D may be TRBD1 (6 bases). Germline CDR1 is MNHNY and CDR2 is SVGAGI (reference sequence). CDR3 length equals 13 residues. V was pared by 3 bases and J by 4 bases, with 9 bases between. DNA for the CDR3: TGTGCCAGCAGTTATAGGGGGGGCACTGAAGCTTTCTTT. Translating gives CASSYRGGTEAFF.

This clonotype was recorded at least ten times. The chain uses TRBV5-1 and TRBJ2-2; tentatively, D is TRBD1 or TRBD2 (6 bases each). Germline CDR1 and CDR2: SGHRS and YFSETQ. Deletions cut 1 base from V and 1 base from J, with 17 bases between. The CDR3 spans 18 residues. In DNA, the CDR3 is TGCGCCAGCAGCTTGTTAGGGGGGCGCCTTTTGAACACCGGGGAGCTGTTTTTT. As protein: CASSLLGGRLLNTGELFF.

This chain joins TRBV11-1 and TRBJ2-2; unclear D gene. The CDR3 length is 18 residues. V was shortened by 3 bases and J by 0 bases, with 17 bases between the two germline ends. Germline V CDR1 and CDR2: SGHAT, FQDESV (reference sequence). The CDR3 sequence: CASSFRQDDSPNTGELFF. CDR3 sequence (DNA): TGTGCCAGCAGCTTTCGGCAGGACGACTCACCGAACACCGGGGAGCTGTTTTTT.

This clonotype occurred a few times. DNA of the CDR3: TGCAGCTTAGATGCCGGAGGGGATACGCAGTATTTT. Translation gives CSLDAGGDTQYF. The chain employs TRBV29-1 and TRBJ2-3, with D perhaps TRBD2 (6 bases). Germline V CDR1 and CDR2: SQVTM, ANQGSEA. The CDR3 has 12 residues. V lost 8 bases, J lost 6 bases, and 15 bases lay in between.

The genes are TRBV2 and TRBJ1-5; no reliable D call. The V end was cut by 4 bases, the J end by 4 bases, with 14 bases between. The CDR3 extends over 15 amino acids. Germline V lookup: CDR1 SNHLY, CDR2 FYNNEI. The CDR3 region is CASSVGIGGNQPQHF. CDR3 nucleotides: TGTGCCAGCAGTGTGGGGATAGGAGGGAATCAGCCCCAGCATTTT.

This clonotype was seen only a few times. This chain connects TRBV6-1 to TRBJ2-1; TRBD1 might be the D (5 bases). The CDR3 totals 14 residues. In germline, CDR1 is MNHNS, CDR2 SASEGT. V was clipped by 7 bases and J by 2 bases, with 12 bases between them. The CDR3 DNA follows: TGTGCCAGCACACCCTGGGGCACCTACAATGAGCAGTTCTTC. Translation gives CASTPWGTYNEQFF.

This clonotype was counted a few times. The rearrangement uses TRBV2 and TRBJ1-5; D may be TRBD1 (5 bases). Germline V lookup: CDR1 SNHLY, CDR2 FYNNEI. The CDR3 consists of 13 residues. Trimming left V 0 bases short and J 7 bases short, with 7 bases between. The CDR3 nucleotides read TGTGCCAGCAGTGAAGCGGGGCGACAGCCCCAGCATTTT. It specifies CASSEAGRQPQHF.

In DNA form, the CDR3 reads TGTGCCAGCACCCCACTGGCCAGCGGGGTTTTCCTCTTCCAAGAGACCCAGTACTTC. This codes for CASTPLASGVFLFQETQYF. The genes are TRBV7-6 and TRBJ2-5; 7 bases agree with TRBD2. With V trimmed by 7 bases and J by 1 base, 21 bases remained unmatched. CDR3 length equals 19 residues. CDR1 SGHVS and CDR2 FNYEAQ come from the germline V gene.

This clonotype has just one count. The CDR3 reads CASSLVGQGEIEAFF. The CDR3 region has the DNA TGTGCCAGCAGCTTGGTGGGACAGGGGGAAATTGAAGCTTTCTTT. This chain uses TRBV5-5 with TRBJ1-1, with 11 positions matching TRBD1. The germline V gene encodes CDR1 SGHKS and CDR2 YYEKEE (reference sequence). The V and J ends lost 0 bases and 7 bases, in that order; junction bases with no gene match: 5. The CDR3 is made up of 15 amino acids.

This clonotype was picked up many times. This sequence joins TRBV20-1 and TRBJ2-3; 9 bases line up with TRBD2. The CDR3 covers 14 residues. Germline CDR1 DFQATT, CDR2 SNEGSKA (reference sequence). The V gene end was trimmed by 5 bases and the J gene end by 8 bases; junction bases not matched to a gene: 11. The CDR3 coding sequence is TGCAGTGCTCCCAGCGGGGGGCGATCGGGTACGCAGTATTTT. The encoded protein is CSAPSGGRSGTQYF.

The chain is built from TRBV29-1 and TRBJ2-1; 13 bases line up with TRBD2. Germline V gives CDR1 SQVTM, CDR2 ANQGSEA. J was trimmed by 8 bases and V by 7 bases; bases with no gene match: 8. The CDR3 covers 14 residues. The CDR3 is CSGLLAGGPDEQFF. The CDR3 bases are TGCAGCGGTCTACTAGCGGGAGGGCCAGATGAGCAGTTCTTC.